This T cell receptor beta chain emerged from a study of blood T cells in healthy people across ages. Study observations and caveats: More naive CD4+ cells and higher diversity marked long-lived donors relative to aged donors. The recorded TCR beta diversity per million T cells decreased in a roughly linear manner with age.

A single count supports this clonotype. What it binds is not known. V gave up 4 bases and J gave up 0 bases; unmatched junction bases: 3. Germline lookup yields CDR1 SGHDT and CDR2 YYEEEE. The CDR3 is 16 amino acids. Then a second PCR, running about 6 to 11 cycles, was carried out with a sample-barcoded 5' primer and a J-beta primer mix. MiXCR, run by TCRdb on the 5' RACE reads, gives a single entry per CDR3 protein. The sample lists some 780,000 distinct CDR3 sequences; around three fifths were seen once. The chain couples TRBV5-6 to TRBJ1-6; 8 positions match TRBD1. The source of this sequence is a man aged 35 to 55 in good health. The sample consisted of blood. For the CDR3, the DNA is TGTGCCAGCAGCGGGGACAGGAGCTCCTATAATTCACCCCTCCACTTT. Translation gives CASSGDRSSYNSPLHF.